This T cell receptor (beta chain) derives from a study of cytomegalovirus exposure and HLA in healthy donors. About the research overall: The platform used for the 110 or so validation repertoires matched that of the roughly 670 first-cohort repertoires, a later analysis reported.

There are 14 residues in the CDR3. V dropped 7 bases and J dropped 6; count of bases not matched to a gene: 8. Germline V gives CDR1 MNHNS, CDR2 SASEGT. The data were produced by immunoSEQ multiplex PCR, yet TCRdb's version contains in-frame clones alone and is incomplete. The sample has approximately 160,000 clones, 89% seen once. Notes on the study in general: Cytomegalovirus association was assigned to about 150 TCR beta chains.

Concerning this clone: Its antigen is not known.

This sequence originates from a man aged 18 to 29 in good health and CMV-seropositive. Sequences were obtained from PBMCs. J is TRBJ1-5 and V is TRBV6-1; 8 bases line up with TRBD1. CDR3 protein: CASTAGQGSQPQHF. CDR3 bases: TGTGCCAGCACTGCCGGACAGGGTAGTCAGCCCCAGCATTTT.